These 25 T cell receptor beta chains came from one sample sequenced in a study of neurological immune-mediated disorders. TCRdb re-called the 5' RACE reads through MiXCR, storing one row per CDR3 protein. This table holds some 47,000 distinct CDR3 sequences, 20% to 25% found once. Time point given: technical triplicate 3. Sequenced sample: PBMCs. Receptors were obtained from a man aged 55 to 70 with HTLV-1-associated myelopathy (HAM/TSP).

A single count supports this clonotype. The rearrangement links TRBV7-8 to TRBJ1-1; no clear D gene. Germline CDR1 and CDR2: SGHVS and FQNEAQ. This CDR3 has 12 residues. Trimming removed 8 bases at V and 4 bases at J, with 11 bases between. This CDR3 reads CASGRVGTEAFF. The CDR3 DNA is TGTGCCAGCGGCCGAGTGGGCACTGAAGCTTTCTTT.

This clonotype occurred many times. This rearrangement joins TRBV20-1 to TRBJ2-2, with TRBD2 matching over 14 bases. J was trimmed by 6 bases and V by 3 bases; bases with no gene match: 0. Per germline, CDR1 DFQATT and CDR2 SNEGSKA (reference sequence). This CDR3 has 14 residues. CDR3 DNA: TGCAGTGCTAGGACTAGCGGGGGGGCCGGGGAGCTGTTTTTT. Translating gives CSARTSGGAGELFF.

This clonotype appeared many times. This chain uses TRBV20-1 with TRBJ1-5; the D gene is possibly TRBD1 (6 bases). The length of the CDR3 is 14 residues. The V and J ends lost 3 bases and 4 bases respectively, with 13 bases between them. CDR1 DFQATT and CDR2 SNEGSKA come from the germline V gene (reference sequence). The CDR3 loop reads CSASGRGRNQPQHF. The CDR3 bases are TGCAGTGCTAGTGGCAGGGGTCGGAATCAGCCCCAGCATTTT.

This clonotype was recorded at least ten times. The CDR3 DNA is TGTGCCAGCACACCGGACAGTATGAACACTGAAGCTTTCTTT. Translating it yields CASTPDSMNTEAFF. The chain couples TRBV25-1 to TRBJ1-1, with D tentatively TRBD1 (6 bases). The CDR3 has 14 residues. Germline V lookup: CDR1 MGHDK, CDR2 SYGVNS. V lost 7 bases and J lost 0, with 12 bases in between.

In this sample, this clonotype turned up many times. This chain connects TRBV4-1 to TRBJ1-5, with 9 nucleotides matching TRBD1. The CDR3 has 15 residues. Trimming took 0 bases from V and 5 from J; bases not matched to a gene: 2. Germline-derived CDR1 and CDR2 are MGHRA and YSYEKL. The CDR3 coding sequence is TGCGCCAGCAGCCAAGAGGGACAGGGCCATCAGCCCCAGCATTTT. Translation: CASSQEGQGHQPQHF.

In this sample, this clonotype turned up many times. This chain connects TRBV11-1 to TRBJ2-5, with 8 bases lining up with TRBD1. Unmatched junction bases numbered 5, after V lost 4 bases and J lost 4 bases. Germline V gene data show CDR1 as SGHAT and CDR2 as FQDESV (reference sequence). This CDR3 contains 14 residues. This CDR3 is CASSSGQGAETQYF. The DNA for the CDR3 is TGTGCCAGCAGCTCGGGGCAGGGGGCAGAGACCCAGTACTTC.

The rearrangement joins TRBV30 to TRBJ2-7; 10 bases agree with TRBD1. The CDR3 extends over 17 amino acids. Unmatched junction bases numbered 13, after V lost 4 bases and J lost 1 base. The germline V gene has CDR1 GTSNPN and CDR2 SVGIG (reference sequence). The CDR3 loop reads CAWKPRLRDRGSYEQYF. For the CDR3, the DNA is TGTGCCTGGAAACCTCGACTCCGGGACAGGGGTTCCTACGAGCAGTACTTC. Full variable domain (rest looked up from reference TRBV30 and TRBJ2-7): SQTIHQWPATLVQPVGSPLSLECTVEGTSNPNLYWYRQAAGRGLQLLFYSVGIGQISSEVPQNLSASRPQDRQFILSSKKLLLSDSGFYLCAWKPRLRDRGSYEQYFGPGTRLTVT.

Many counts were recorded for this clonotype. The chain links TRBV12-3 or TRBV12-4 to TRBJ2-3; weak D call: TRBD2 (6 bases). The V and J ends lost 1 base and 2 bases respectively, with 13 bases between them. There are 16 residues in the CDR3. The CDR3 region is CASSLDTGGATDTQYF. In DNA form, the CDR3 reads TGTGCCAGCAGTTTAGACACCGGGGGAGCCACAGATACGCAGTATTTT.

The chain combines TRBV20-1 with TRBJ2-7; 11 bases map to TRBD1. The CDR3 sequence is 14 residues long. V lost 6 bases to trimming and J lost 3 bases; unmatched junction nucleotides: 7. The germline gives CDR1 DFQATT, CDR2 SNEGSKA (reference sequence). The CDR3 reads CSAQPGTGGYEQYF. DNA for the CDR3: TGCAGTGCCCAACCCGGGACAGGGGGCTACGAGCAGTACTTC.

V is TRBV6-2 or TRBV6-3 and J is TRBJ1-1, with 8 bases identical to TRBD1. The germline V gene encodes CDR1 MNHEY and CDR2 SVGEGT. The ends lost 2 bases at V and 3 bases at J; junction bases unmatched: 5. The CDR3 runs to 15 residues. This CDR3 is CASSYGQGRYTEAFF. CDR3 sequence (DNA): TGTGCCAGCAGTTACGGACAGGGAAGATACACTGAAGCTTTCTTT.

The sample holds many counts of this clonotype. V gene TRBV18 combines with J gene TRBJ2-7; 10 bases are a match to TRBD2. The germline CDR1 and CDR2 sequences are KGHSH and LQKENI. The V and J ends lost 5 bases and 3 bases, in that order; junction bases with no gene match: 7. CDR3 length: 15 amino acids. The CDR3 spells CASSSYLAGGYEQYF. For the CDR3, the DNA is TGTGCCAGCTCATCCTACTTAGCGGGAGGCTACGAGCAGTACTTC.

Many counts were recorded for this clonotype. The V gene is TRBV5-5, the J gene TRBJ1-5; perhaps TRBD1 as D (6 bases). The CDR3 has 15 residues. The germline gives CDR1 SGHKS, CDR2 YYEKEE (reference sequence). V lost 3 bases to trimming and J lost 7 bases, with 17 bases between them. CDR3 bases: TGTGCCAGCAGCTCTATGGGGGCGAAAGGACAGCCCCAGCATTTT. It is translated as CASSSMGAKGQPQHF.

This clonotype was detected many times. The V and J genes are TRBV5-5 and TRBJ2-7; 12 nucleotides match TRBD1. Germline values: CDR1 SGHKS, CDR2 YYEKEE (reference sequence). This CDR3 has 15 residues. The ends lost 4 bases at V and 4 bases at J; junction bases unmatched: 6. This CDR3 reads CASSQGTGGAYEQYF. CDR3 nucleotide sequence: TGTGCCAGCAGCCAGGGGACAGGGGGCGCGTACGAGCAGTACTTC.

This clonotype came up many times. The rearrangement joins TRBV28 to TRBJ2-3; the D gene is possibly TRBD2 (6 bases). The CDR3 has 17 amino acids. V lost 4 bases to trimming and J lost 1 base, with 18 bases between them. In germline, CDR1 is MDHEN, CDR2 SYDVKM. CDR3 coding DNA: TGTGCCAGCAGTTCCTCGAAGCGGGCGAAGGGCACAGATACGCAGTATTTT. Protein: CASSSSKRAKGTDTQYF. Looking up the rest from reference TRBV28 and TRBJ2-3 gives the full variable domain: DVKVTQSSRYLVKRTGEKVFLECVQDMDHENMFWYRQDPGLGLRLIYFSYDVKMKEKGDIPEGYSVSREKKERFSLILESASTNQTSMYLCASSSSKRAKGTDTQYFGPGTRLTVL.

This clonotype has a count of ten or more. The V call is TRBV20-1, the J call TRBJ2-7; 11 nucleotides line up with TRBD2. The V segment lost 0 bases and the J segment 6 bases; nucleotides outside the gene matches: 7. The CDR3 runs to 15 residues. Per the germline V gene, CDR1 is DFQATT and CDR2 is SNEGSKA (reference sequence). The DNA for the CDR3 is TGCAGTGCTAGAGAACTAGCGGGAGTTAACCCCGAGCAGTACTTC. This translates into CSARELAGVNPEQYF.

Regarding this clonotype: A much larger clone differs by one base, so this may be a read error. The chain has TRBV6-5 and TRBJ2-5; D possibly corresponds to TRBD2 (6 bases). The germline CDR1 and CDR2 sequences are MNHEY and SVGAGI. The CDR3 totals 15 residues. V was clipped by 10 bases and J by 0 bases, with 18 bases between them. As DNA, the CDR3 is TGTGCCACCTACCCAAGGACTACCGACCAAGAGACCCAGTACTTC. It is translated as CATYPRTTDQETQYF.

This clonotype was seen a few times. The V gene is TRBV7-9, the J gene TRBJ2-3; 13 bases align to TRBD2. Per the germline V gene, CDR1 is SEHNR and CDR2 is FQNEAQ (reference sequence). The V gene end was trimmed by 5 bases and the J gene end by 0 bases; junction bases not matched to a gene: 14. The CDR3 consists of 20 residues. CDR3 region: CASSGSSGLAGSLSTDTQYF. In nucleotides, the CDR3 is TGTGCCAGCAGCGGGAGTTCGGGACTAGCGGGGTCCTTGAGCACAGATACGCAGTATTTT.

In this sample, this clonotype turned up many times. This sequence joins TRBV5-1 and TRBJ1-1, with TRBD1 matching 8 bases. This CDR3 has 15 amino acids. The germline V gene encodes CDR1 SGHRS and CDR2 YFSETQ. The ends lost 0 bases at V and 3 bases at J; junction bases unmatched: 4. The CDR3 region has the DNA TGCGCCAGCAGCTTGGGACAGGGGACTTACACTGAAGCTTTCTTT. Encoded protein: CASSLGQGTYTEAFF.

This clonotype was recorded many times. V gene TRBV28 combines with J gene TRBJ1-4; D is uncertain. Trimming shortened V by 8 bases and J by 2 bases, and 9 bases separated the two germline ends. Germline CDR1 reads MDHEN; CDR2 reads SYDVKM. The CDR3 length is 13 residues. CDR3 coding DNA: TGTGCCAGCCTAGATCGTACTAATGAAAAACTGTTTTTT. It translates to CASLDRTNEKLFF.

This clonotype has a count of ten or more. This chain uses TRBV7-2 with TRBJ2-5, with 10 positions matching TRBD2. Germline V gives CDR1 SGHTA, CDR2 FQGNSA. CDR3 length: 18 amino acids. J was trimmed by 5 bases and V by 1 base; bases with no gene match: 13. This CDR3 reads CASSLEWFSGRRSETQYF. The CDR3 DNA follows: TGTGCCAGCAGCTTAGAATGGTTTAGCGGGAGGCGATCCGAGACCCAGTACTTC.

At least ten counts were recorded for this clonotype. The chain joins TRBV9 to TRBJ2-2, with 7 bases matching TRBD1. The CDR3 is 14 residues long. The V gene's germline CDR1 is SGDLS and CDR2 YYNGEE. With V trimmed by 4 bases and J by 8 bases, 8 bases remained unmatched. CDR3 sequence reads: CASSPGQSSGELFF. For the CDR3, the DNA is TGTGCCAGCAGCCCGGGACAGTCTTCTGGGGAGCTGTTTTTT.

This clonotype has ten or more counts. The chain uses TRBV20-1 and TRBJ2-1, with a weak D call TRBD2 (7 bases). V lost 5 bases and J 3 bases, leaving 20 bases between the germline ends. In germline, CDR1 is DFQATT, CDR2 SNEGSKA (reference sequence). CDR3 length: 16 amino acids. The CDR3 region has the DNA TGCAGTGCTCTGGGGGGGCTTGCCCGGGGCTACAATGAGCAGTTCTTC. This gives the protein CSALGGLARGYNEQFF.

By share, this clonotype ranks as medium-sized (0.01 to 0.1%). The V gene is TRBV7-9, the J gene TRBJ1-1; D unresolved. Germline V gene sequence: CDR1 SEHNR, CDR2 FQNEAQ (reference sequence). This CDR3 region has 11 residues. V lost 4 bases and J lost 8, with 8 bases in between. Here the CDR3 DNA reads TGTGCCAGCAGCTCTTTTGAGGAAGCTTTCTTT. Translating it yields CASSSFEEAFF.

This clonotype was found many times. The chain recombines TRBV29-1 with TRBJ2-7; D possibly matches TRBD1 or TRBD2 (6 bases each). Per germline, CDR1 SQVTM and CDR2 ANQGSEA. The CDR3 length is 12 residues. The V end was cut by 4 bases, the J end by 2 bases, with 9 bases between. The CDR3 here is CSVGGGTYEQYF. CDR3 in DNA: TGCAGCGTTGGAGGGGGGACCTACGAGCAGTACTTC.

Many counts were recorded for this clonotype. The chain links TRBV29-1 to TRBJ2-2; 10 nucleotides match TRBD1. J was trimmed by 1 base and V by 4 bases; bases with no gene match: 3. This CDR3 spans 15 amino acids. CDR1 is SQVTM and CDR2 is ANQGSEA in the germline V gene. The DNA of the CDR3 is TGCAGCGTTGTTGGGGACAGGGGGAACACCGGGGAGCTGTTTTTT. This gives the protein CSVVGDRGNTGELFF.